Detailed here is one T cell receptor beta chain. What it recognizes is unknown. This sample is drawn from a study of shared clonotypes between healthy human individuals. General observations from the study: The study drew on few donors, limiting represented genetic and exposure-history diversity.

This CDR3 is 16 amino acids long. CDR1 is MDHEN and CDR2 is SYDVKM in the germline V gene. Trimming shortened V by 4 bases and J by 4 bases, and 20 bases separated the two germline ends. The assay was immunoSEQ multiplex PCR, and TCRdb's table has in-frame clones only and misses some. This repertoire shows hundreds of thousands of clones, around 78% found once; its top ten account for roughly 1.9%. The sample was memory CD4+ T cells sorted from blood. Stated subset: CD45RA-negative fraction. The receptor's source is a woman aged 25 to 39 in good health. The chain has TRBV28 and TRBJ2-7, with a tentative D call TRBD2 (7 bases). The CDR3 region has the DNA TGTGCCAGCAGTTACCCGGGGGGCGAGGGAGTTTACGAGCAGTACTTC. It codes for CASSYPGGEGVYEQYF.